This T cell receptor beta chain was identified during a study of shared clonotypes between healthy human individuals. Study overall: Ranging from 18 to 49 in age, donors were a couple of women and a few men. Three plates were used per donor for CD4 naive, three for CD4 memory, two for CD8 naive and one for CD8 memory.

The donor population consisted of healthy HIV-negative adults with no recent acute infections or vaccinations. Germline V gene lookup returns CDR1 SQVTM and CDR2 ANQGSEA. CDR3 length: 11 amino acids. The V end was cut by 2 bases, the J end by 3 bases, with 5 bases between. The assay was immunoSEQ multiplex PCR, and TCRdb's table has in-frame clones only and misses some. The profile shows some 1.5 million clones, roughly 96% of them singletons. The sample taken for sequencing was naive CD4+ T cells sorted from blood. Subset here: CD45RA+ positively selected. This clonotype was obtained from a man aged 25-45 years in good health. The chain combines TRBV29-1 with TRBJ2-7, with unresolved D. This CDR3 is CSVEWLYEQYF. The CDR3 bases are TGCAGCGTTGAATGGCTCTACGAGCAGTACTTC.